The clone carrying this T cell receptor beta chain occurred a few times. These data belong to a study of blood T cell repertoires in COVID-19. Whole-study context: There were acute and convalescent COVID-19 samples, and they came from the United States, Italy and Spain. From T cells, B-cell-depleted T cells, or PBMCs came the material, which was cDNA or gDNA.

The V gene end was trimmed by 3 bases and the J gene end by 2 bases; junction bases not matched to a gene: 5. The CDR3 loop spans 14 amino acids. Germline V gene data show CDR1 as DFQATT and CDR2 as SNEGSKA (reference sequence). Generated by immunoSEQ multiplex PCR, the TCRdb table keeps only in-frame clones and is missing some. The table records a few hundred thousand clones, 65% to 90% of them present only once. The sequencing sample was made of peripheral blood. V usage is TRBV20-1 and J usage is TRBJ2-7; 9 bases line up with TRBD1. The source is a woman between 50 and 59 years old with acute or convalescent COVID-19. This chain's CDR3 is CSASGTGITYEQYF. CDR3 in DNA: TGCAGTGCTAGTGGGACAGGGATAACCTACGAGCAGTACTTC.